This T cell receptor beta chain was obtained from a study of T cell repertoires in ileal Crohn's disease. The CDR3 contains 14 residues. The germline V and J ends were trimmed by 2 bases and 4 bases, with 12 bases remaining between them. The germline CDR1 and CDR2 sequences are GTSNPN and SVGIG (reference sequence). Sequenced by immunoSEQ multiplex PCR; TCRdb stores in-frame clones only, minus some. Seen here are 5,500 to 8,000 clones, 65% to 90% observed once, and the top ten hold around 8.1%. This TCR was sampled from an adult with Crohn's disease. The rearrangement links TRBV30 to TRBJ1-3; no clear D gene. Specimen: ileal tissue. For the CDR3, the DNA is TGTGCCTGGAGTCCTGATGCAGCGGGAAACACCATATATTTT. It yields the protein CAWSPDAAGNTIYF.